This TCR beta chain emerged from a study of OX40 agonist ivuxolimab in advanced cancers. The study's findings and limits: Relatively little clonal expansion, among the lowest observed, appeared in partial responders at 0.1-3.0 mg/kg.

A remark on this clone: Its antigen is not identified.

Using immunoSEQ multiplex PCR, the repertoire was profiled, and TCRdb retains in-frame clones only, with some absent. This table holds some 49,000 clones, 80% to 90% found once. V lost 8 bases and J lost 5; bases outside the gene matches: 8. CDR1 MNHEY and CDR2 SMNVEV come from the germline V gene (reference sequence). This CDR3 region has 15 residues. This clonotype was sampled from an adult with an advanced solid tumor such as melanoma, head and neck, liver or kidney cancer. The sequencing here drew on CD4+ or CD8+ T cells sorted from blood, taken in a trial of the OX40 agonist ivuxolimab. The chain carries TRBV27 and TRBJ2-2; 10 bases fit TRBD1. CDR3 bases: TGTGCCAGCTCCGACAGGGGGCACGGGACCGGGGAGCTGTTTTTT. Amino acids: CASSDRGHGTGELFF.